Listed below are T cell receptor beta chains from one sample, sequenced in a study of shared clonotypes between healthy human individuals. The data were produced by immunoSEQ multiplex PCR, yet TCRdb's version contains in-frame clones alone and is incomplete. Among roughly 2 million clones, 95% were seen once, and the ten largest hold 0.13%. Sequencing input: naive CD4+ T cells sorted from blood. The receptors stem from a man aged 18-30 years in good health. Both conserved end residues are part of each CDR3. The D gene is left open where the match is weak. Clone sizes are given selectively: once, few, many, or a class where the clone is expanded.

V gene	D gene	CDR3 length	clone size	J gene	CDR3 DNA	CDR3 protein
TRBV19	-	12	-	TRBJ2-1	TGTGCCAGTAGTATAAAAGGAGGCCCGCAGTTCTTC	CASSIKGGPQFF
TRBV28	-	12	-	TRBJ1-4	TGTGCCAGCAGAGACAGTAAAGAAAAACTGTTTTTT	CASRDSKEKLFF
TRBV18	TRBD2	16	once	TRBJ2-3	TGTGCCAGCTCACCGCTAGCGGGAGGGCCCCTAGATACGCAGTATTTT	CASSPLAGGPLDTQYF
TRBV5-4	-	14	-	TRBJ1-4	TGTGCCAGCAGCTTTGGTCAGGGGAACGAAAAACTGTTTTTT	CASSFGQGNEKLFF
TRBV5-4	TRBD1	18	-	TRBJ1-4	TGTGCCAGCAGCTTGAAAATGGGACAGTCTGCAACTAATGAAAAACTGTTTTTT	CASSLKMGQSATNEKLFF
TRBV30	-	13	-	TRBJ1-6	TGTGCCTGGAGCGGGACCCCGGGATCACCCCTCCACTTT	CAWSGTPGSPLHF
TRBV5-6	-	14	-	TRBJ2-7	TGTGCCAGCAGTTCGTCCAGGGGCTCCTACGAGCAGTACTTC	CASSSSRGSYEQYF
TRBV2	TRBD2	13	-	TRBJ2-7	TGTGCCAGCGGCGGCGGGAGCTCCTACGAGCAGTACTTC	CASGGGSSYEQYF
TRBV2	TRBD1	15	-	TRBJ2-7	TGTGCCAGCAGTACCCAGACAGGGGCCGTAGGAGAGCAGTACTTC	CASSTQTGAVGEQYF
TRBV28	-	14	-	TRBJ1-2	TGTGCCAGCAGTGAATATGGGGCTGCCTATGGCTACACCTTC	CASSEYGAAYGYTF
TRBV11-2	TRBD1	14	-	TRBJ2-7	TGTGCCAGCAGCTTATCGAGCCCAGGGGGCGAGCAGTACTTC	CASSLSSPGGEQYF
TRBV2	-	12	-	TRBJ2-7	TGTGCCAGCAGTGATGGGGGATTAAGGCAGTACTTC	CASSDGGLRQYF
TRBV28	-	13	-	TRBJ1-2	TGTGCCAGCACCCGAAGCGGGCCCTATGGCTACACCTTC	CASTRSGPYGYTF
TRBV27	TRBD1	17	-	TRBJ2-6	TGTGCCAGCAGTACTATTACAGGGGTGATAGGGGCCAACGTCCTGACTTTC	CASSTITGVIGANVLTF
TRBV18	-	11	-	TRBJ2-3	TGTGCCAGCACTAGCACAGATACGCAGTATTTT	CASTSTDTQYF
TRBV19	TRBD1	14	once	TRBJ1-2	TGTGCCAGTAGTGACAGACAGGGGGTTGATGGCTACACCTTC	CASSDRQGVDGYTF
TRBV15	-	15	-	TRBJ2-7	TGTGCCACCAGCAGAGATCCAGGGAGCTCCTACGAGCAGTACTTC	CATSRDPGSSYEQYF
TRBV23-1	-	16	-	TRBJ2-5	TGCGCCAGCAGTTGGGGACGCCAGCTGCTCCAAGAGACCCAGTACTTC	CASSWGRQLLQETQYF
TRBV7-2	TRBD1	14	-	TRBJ1-2	TGTGCCAGCAGCGGAGACAGGGGGCACTACGGCTACACCTTC	CASSGDRGHYGYTF
TRBV30	TRBD2	11	-	TRBJ2-4	TGTGCCTGGAGTACTGGGGGGGTTCAGTACTTC	CAWSTGGVQYF
TRBV6-5	TRBD1	13	-	TRBJ2-7	TGTGCCAGCACGCAGGGGGTCTCCTACGAGCAGTACTTC	CASTQGVSYEQYF
TRBV12-5	TRBD1	13	-	TRBJ2-7	TGTGCTAGTGGTTACAGGGGATGCAACGAGCAGTACTTC	CASGYRGCNEQYF
TRBV5-6	-	16	-	TRBJ1-2	TGTGCCAGCAGCTTAGATTCGGGGACTACTAACTATGGCTACACCTTC	CASSLDSGTTNYGYTF
TRBV30	-	14	once	TRBJ2-2	TGTGCCTGGATTAAAGGGGTACGCACCGGGGAGCTGTTTTTT	CAWIKGVRTGELFF
TRBV25-1	-	17	-	TRBJ2-3	TGTGCCAGCAGCGAAAGGGGGACAGCGGGCTTCACAGATACGCAGTATTTT	CASSERGTAGFTDTQYF
TRBV7-2	-	15	-	TRBJ2-2	TGTGCCAGCAGCTTGGGACCCGCGAACACCGGGGAGCTGTTTTTT	CASSLGPANTGELFF
TRBV6-5	-	15	-	TRBJ1-1	TGTGCCAGCAGTTACTCGTATGGGGCGCACACTGAAGCTTTCTTT	CASSYSYGAHTEAFF
TRBV7-6	TRBD2	18	once	TRBJ2-3	TGTGCCAGCAGTAGAAGAGGCCCAGCGGGAGGGAGCGCAGATACGCAGTATTTT	CASSRRGPAGGSADTQYF